The entry that follows covers one TCR beta chain sequence. Its antigen is not known. This entry comes from a study of T cell clonotyping in hematopoietic cell transplantation. The CDR3 sequence is 11 residues long. Between the trimmed V and J ends, which lost 4 bases and 1 base, there was a span of 4 bases. The germline CDR1 and CDR2 sequences are GTSNPN and SVGIG (reference sequence). Findings and limits, study-wide: Pathologically expanded recipient clonotypes increased progressively from day 30 to day 180 as diversity fell.

Assay: immunoSEQ multiplex PCR; the TCRdb copy retains only in-frame clones and omits some. Here the sample spans about 7,000 clones, about 86% being singletons. The sequences come from PBMCs, collected 100 days after allogeneic stem cell transplant. The gene calls are TRBV30 and TRBJ1-1; D gene uncertain. The source of this sequence is a male patient between 45 and 59 years old who had an allogeneic stem cell transplant from a related donor, so the T cells may come from the graft donor. Some clones in this sample may be carry-over from other donors' samples. CDR3 nucleotides: TGTGCCTGGATTAAGAACACTGAAGCTTTCTTT. Protein sequence: CAWIKNTEAFF. Full variable domain (missing parts from reference TRBV30 and TRBJ1-1): SQTIHQWPATLVQPVGSPLSLECTVEGTSNPNLYWYRQAAGRGLQLLFYSVGIGQISSEVPQNLSASRPQDRQFILSSKKLLLSDSGFYLCAWIKNTEAFFGQGTRLTVV.